What follows are 19 T cell receptor beta chains derived from one specimen sequenced in a study of blood T cell repertoires in COVID-19 (dated by TCRdb to 2018 to 2021). Library preparation used the immunoSEQ multiplex PCR assay. TCRdb holds this immuneACCESS table with in-frame rearrangements only. Some clones are missing; in checked studies, unresolved V genes explain under half, and the rest has no known cause. The sample data list around 100,000 clones, and more than 60% of these were observed just once. The biggest ten clones account for approximately 22% of the sample. Sequenced sample: peripheral blood. All receptors come from a man between 65 and 85 years old with active or convalescent COVID-19.

This rearrangement joins TRBV18 to TRBJ2-3; perhaps TRBD1 as D (6 bases). Trimming shortened V by 5 bases and J by 4 bases, and 13 bases separated the two germline ends. Per the germline V gene, CDR1 is KGHSH and CDR2 is LQKENI. The CDR3 length is 14 residues. CDR3 protein: CASSLQGESDTQYF. The CDR3 nucleotides are TGTGCCAGCTCATTACAGGGAGAATCAGATACGCAGTATTTT.

This clone occurred once. The gene calls are TRBV5-4 and TRBJ2-3; D not resolved. CDR1 is SGHNT and CDR2 is YYREEE in the germline V gene (reference sequence). V dropped 1 base and J dropped 0 bases, with 6 bases sitting between them. CDR3 length: 14 amino acids. CDR3 in DNA: TGTGCCAGCAGCTTGTTACAGAGCACAGATACGCAGTATTTT. It is translated as CASSLLQSTDTQYF.

The V gene is TRBV7-9, the J gene TRBJ2-3, with TRBD1 matching over 10 bases. The V gene end was trimmed by 5 bases and the J gene end by 5 bases; junction bases not matched to a gene: 4. Germline assignment: CDR1 SEHNR and CDR2 FQNEAQ (reference sequence). The CDR3 length is 14 residues. CDR3 bases: TGTGCCAGCAGCAGACAGGGGGCCCAAGATACGCAGTATTTT. The encoded protein is CASSRQGAQDTQYF.

This chain connects TRBV30 to TRBJ1-2; no firm D call. V gave up 2 bases and J gave up 0 bases, with 4 bases separating them. The CDR3 covers 12 residues. Germline V gene lookup returns CDR1 GTSNPN and CDR2 SVGIG (reference sequence). The CDR3: CAWSHSNYGYTF. CDR3 coding DNA: TGTGCCTGGAGTCACTCTAACTATGGCTACACCTTC.

This clone was recorded once. The V call is TRBV5-1, the J call TRBJ2-1; 9 bases match TRBD2. V trimming: 4 bases; J trimming: 0 bases; junction bases outside the gene matches: 5. The CDR3 has 16 residues. CDR1 and CDR2 (germline): SGHRS, YFSETQ. As DNA, the CDR3 is TGCGCCAGCAGCCCTAGCGGGAAAAGCTCCTACAATGAGCAGTTCTTC. Encoded protein: CASSPSGKSSYNEQFF.

The chain combines TRBV5-1 with TRBJ1-2; possibly TRBD1 for D (5 bases). Trimming shortened V by 1 base and J by 1 base, and 11 bases separated the two germline ends. This CDR3 region has 15 residues. Per the germline V gene, CDR1 is SGHRS and CDR2 is YFSETQ. CDR3 nucleotide sequence: TGCGCCAGCAGCTTGCGGGCAGGGATTAACTATGGCTACACCTTC. Translating gives CASSLRAGINYGYTF.

The V call is TRBV5-6, the J call TRBJ1-2, with 7 nucleotides matching TRBD1. V trimming: 4 bases; J trimming: 9 bases; junction bases outside the gene matches: 6. CDR3 length: 12 amino acids. Germline lookup yields CDR1 SGHDT and CDR2 YYEEEE. The CDR3 here is CASSQGTASYTF. The CDR3 DNA is TGTGCCAGCAGCCAGGGGACAGCCAGCTACACCTTC.

CDR3 sequence (DNA): TGTGCCACCAGCAGAGAAGAGACCGGGACAGGGGGAATCAATCAGCCCCAGCATTTT. Its protein is CATSREETGTGGINQPQHF. The rearrangement links TRBV15 to TRBJ1-5, with TRBD1 identical over 11 bases. With 0 bases clipped from V and 3 bases from J, the junction kept 10 bases outside the gene matches. Germline V gene lookup returns CDR1 LNHNV and CDR2 YYDKDF (reference sequence). This CDR3 has 19 amino acids.

A single count supports this clone. The chain links TRBV18 to TRBJ2-5, with 9 bases lining up with TRBD1. The V gene's germline CDR1 is KGHSH and CDR2 LQKENI. The CDR3 contains 14 residues. V was clipped by 3 bases and J by 4 bases; unmatched bases: 3. CDR3 DNA sequence: TGTGCCAGCTCACCGGGGACAGGGATAGAGACCCAGTACTTC. This sequence encodes CASSPGTGIETQYF.

This clone was found once. The V call is TRBV12-5, the J call TRBJ2-2; 11 bases are shared with TRBD2. The trim removed 0 bases at V and 5 bases at J, leaving 5 bases unmatched. The CDR3 is 17 residues long. Germline values: CDR1 LGHNT, CDR2 FRNRAP. The CDR3 sequence is CASGLVPGLAATGELFF. In DNA, the CDR3 is TGTGCTAGTGGTTTGGTACCGGGACTAGCGGCAACCGGGGAGCTGTTTTTT.

The V gene is TRBV12-3 or TRBV12-4, the J gene TRBJ1-1, with 7 bases lining up with TRBD1. The CDR3 extends over 13 amino acids. V lost 6 bases and J lost 0; bases outside the gene matches: 1. The CDR3 DNA is TGTGCCAGCAGGGGACAGCTGAACACTGAAGCTTTCTTT. It specifies CASRGQLNTEAFF.

The rearrangement uses TRBV3-1 (or the pseudogene TRBV3-2) and TRBJ2-7, with TRBD1 matching 9 bases. This CDR3 region has 15 residues. J lost 8 bases, V lost 4 bases, and 12 bases had no gene match. The V gene's germline CDR1 is LGHDT and CDR2 YNNKEL (reference sequence). The CDR3 DNA follows: TGTGCCAGCAGCCCGTTTCCCGGGACAGGGACGAAGCAGTACTTC. Its translation is CASSPFPGTGTKQYF.

CDR3 loop: CAWSKNSGYEQYF. Written as DNA, the CDR3 is TGTGCCTGGAGTAAGAACTCTGGCTACGAGCAGTACTTC. V gene TRBV30 combines with J gene TRBJ2-7; D gene unclear. This CDR3 is built from 13 residues. CDR1 is GTSNPN, CDR2 SVGIG, per germline (reference sequence). V was cut by 2 bases and J by 3 bases, with 11 bases left in between.

The chain recombines TRBV6-1 with TRBJ1-2, with D tentatively TRBD1 (6 bases). The ends were cut back, 0 bases at V and 4 bases at J, with 9 bases in the middle. The CDR3 covers 14 residues. Germline CDR1 is MNHNS and CDR2 is SASEGT. Written as DNA, the CDR3 is TGTGCCAGCAGTGAAGCGGGGGGGGCCTATGGCTACACCTTC. This translates into CASSEAGGAYGYTF.

V usage is TRBV5-1 and J usage is TRBJ2-3; D is uncertain. Between the trimmed V and J ends, which lost 2 bases and 0 bases, there was a span of 10 bases. The germline V gene encodes CDR1 SGHRS and CDR2 YFSETQ. This CDR3 spans 15 amino acids. The CDR3 DNA is TGCGCCAGCAGCTTAACAGATTCTAGCACAGATACGCAGTATTTT. Its protein product is CASSLTDSSTDTQYF.

This chain links TRBV28 with TRBJ2-3; TRBD1 might be the D (5 bases). CDR3 length equals 16 residues. V lost 2 bases, J lost 2 bases, and 14 bases lay in between. Germline lookup yields CDR1 MDHEN and CDR2 SYDVKM. In nucleotides, the CDR3 is TGTGCCAGCAGTTTAGGGGCCAGCCTTACCACAGATACGCAGTATTTT. As protein: CASSLGASLTTDTQYF. The full variable domain, in which reference TRBV28 and TRBJ2-3 provide the parts outside the CDR3, is DVKVTQSSRYLVKRTGEKVFLECVQDMDHENMFWYRQDPGLGLRLIYFSYDVKMKEKGDIPEGYSVSREKKERFSLILESASTNQTSMYLCASSLGASLTTDTQYFGPGTRLTVL.

This CDR3 reads CASSLGGEQPQHF. The CDR3 region has the DNA TGTGCCAGCAGCCTAGGGGGGGAACAGCCCCAGCATTTT. This chain links TRBV7-6 with TRBJ1-5; possibly TRBD1 for D (6 bases). Germline CDR1 and CDR2: SGHVS and FNYEAQ. The CDR3 is 13 residues long. V lost 5 bases to trimming and J lost 7 bases, with 12 bases between them.

The rearrangement links TRBV4-1 to TRBJ2-1; 12 nucleotides agree with TRBD2. The CDR3 runs to 15 residues. V dropped 4 bases and J dropped 7; count of bases not matched to a gene: 5. Germline values: CDR1 MGHRA, CDR2 YSYEKL. The CDR3 DNA reads TGCGCCAGCAGCCCCCTAGCGGGGGGGCGGAATGAGCAGTTCTTC. Its translation is CASSPLAGGRNEQFF.

V and J are TRBV28 and TRBJ1-5, with 9 bases identical to TRBD1. Germline CDR1 MDHEN, CDR2 SYDVKM. The CDR3 has 16 amino acids. V shed 5 bases, J shed 6 bases, and the junction held 11 bases outside the gene matches. CDR3 sequence: CASSQTTGTGSQPQHF. The CDR3 DNA is TGTGCCAGCAGTCAGACTACCGGGACAGGGTCTCAGCCCCAGCATTTT.